Many counts were recorded for the clone carrying this T cell receptor beta chain. Its target is not known. The data stem from a study of blood T cells in healthy people across ages. Study results and caveats: PBMC samples, being unsorted, prevented any conclusive comparison of naive and antigen-experienced cells.

The authors ran a second PCR of about 6 to 11 cycles using a sample-barcoded 5' primer and a J-beta primer mix. Sequencing recovered at least 3 million CDR3-containing paired-end reads from each sample. TCRdb ran MiXCR on the 5' RACE reads and lists one entry per CDR3 protein. The repertoire consists of around 870,000 distinct CDR3 sequences, with about 28% occurring once and the leading ten covering approximately 15%. This TCR was recovered from a woman older than 75 in good health. Sequencing was done on a sample of blood.

CDR3 loop: CASPSLTWSPPPRFPKQFF. Here the CDR3 DNA reads TGTGCCAGCCCTTCCCTTACGTGGAGCCCTCCTCCGCGCTTCCCCAAGCAGTTCTTC. The chain uses TRBV6-4 and TRBJ2-1; D call uncertain. Trimming shortened V by 8 bases and J by 11 bases, and 37 bases separated the two germline ends. The CDR3 sequence is 19 residues long. In germline, CDR1 is MRHNA, CDR2 SNTAGT.